The rows below give T cell receptor beta chains drawn from one sample of a study of a mutant IDH1 vaccine in newly diagnosed glioma. No antigen has been assigned to these receptors. This table comes from immunoSEQ multiplex PCR, and its TCRdb copy is limited to in-frame clones, with some not included. The sample has about 94,000 clones, under 90% seen once. Here the sequenced sample was PBMCs, taken from a glioma patient whose treatment included an IDH1 peptide vaccine. The receptors derive from a woman in her fifties or sixties with glioma. Both conserved end residues are part of each CDR3. D genes are given only for firm matches. Only part of the rows carry a size: once, few, many, or a class if the clone is expanded.

V gene	J gene	D gene	clone size	CDR3 protein	CDR3 DNA
TRBV5-4	TRBJ2-7	TRBD2	-	CASSPPGGNEQYF	TGTGCCAGCAGCCCTCCGGGGGGTAACGAGCAGTACTTC
TRBV5-1	TRBJ2-5	TRBD1	-	CASSLATGVGKETQYF	TGCGCCAGCAGCTTGGCCACAGGGGTGGGGAAAGAGACCCAGTACTTC
TRBV29-1	TRBJ1-2	TRBD1	-	CSVDTGGSNYGYTF	TGCAGCGTTGATACAGGGGGCTCCAACTATGGCTACACCTTC
TRBV7-9	TRBJ2-7	TRBD2	-	CASRGSSYEQYF	TGTGCCAGCCGCGGGAGCTCCTACGAGCAGTACTTC
TRBV4-2	TRBJ1-4	-	-	CASSLGTVNEKLFF	TGTGCCAGCAGCCTGGGGACGGTTAATGAAAAACTGTTTTTT
TRBV29-1	TRBJ2-1	TRBD2	once	CSVEDPTSGDYNEQFF	TGCAGCGTTGAAGATCCGACTAGCGGGGACTACAATGAGCAGTTCTTC
TRBV5-1	TRBJ1-4	-	-	CASSQATGGNEKLFF	TGCGCCAGCAGCCAAGCCACCGGGGGGAATGAAAAACTGTTTTTT
TRBV7-9	TRBJ2-3	TRBD1	-	CASSLGTADTQYF	TGTGCCAGCAGCCTAGGGACAGCGGATACGCAGTATTTT
TRBV27	TRBJ2-3	TRBD2	-	CASSLLGGRGTDTQYF	TGTGCCAGCAGTTTATTGGGCGGGAGGGGCACAGATACGCAGTATTTT
TRBV16	TRBJ1-1	-	-	CASSQGVVTEAFF	TGTGCCAGCAGCCAGGGGGTAGTGACTGAAGCTTTCTTT
TRBV5-1	TRBJ2-7	TRBD2	-	CASSLSGSPSYEQYF	TGCGCCAGCAGCTTGAGCGGGAGTCCTTCCTACGAGCAGTACTTC
TRBV6-1	TRBJ2-7	TRBD1	few	CAATGTGLHEQYF	TGTGCCGCCACCGGGACAGGGTTACACGAGCAGTACTTC
TRBV5-8	TRBJ2-7	-	-	CASSFDRLYEQYF	TGTGCCAGCAGCTTTGACCGTCTCTACGAGCAGTACTTC
TRBV6-1	TRBJ1-2	-	-	CASSEGIGYTF	TGTGCCAGCAGTGAAGGAATTGGCTACACCTTC
TRBV5-1	TRBJ2-5	TRBD1	-	CASSFPRQGGETQYF	TGCGCCAGCAGCTTTCCCCGACAGGGGGGAGAGACCCAGTACTTC
TRBV18	TRBJ1-3	-	-	CASSPTEATGNTIYF	TGTGCCAGCTCGCCGACAGAGGCTACTGGAAACACCATATATTTT
TRBV2	TRBJ2-1	TRBD2	-	CASSRVTSAIYNEQFF	TGTGCCAGCAGTCGCGTTACTAGCGCGATATACAATGAGCAGTTCTTC
TRBV10-2	TRBJ2-7	-	-	CASSEADRSYEQYF	TGCGCCAGCAGTGAGGCGGACCGATCCTACGAGCAGTACTTC
TRBV6-6	TRBJ2-7	-	-	CASSSGAYSYEQYF	TGTGCCAGCAGTTCAGGGGCCTACTCCTACGAGCAGTACTTC
TRBV19	TRBJ2-1	TRBD1	-	CASGRDSQSYNEQFF	TGTGCCAGTGGCCGGGACAGCCAATCCTACAATGAGCAGTTCTTC
TRBV7-6	TRBJ2-7	TRBD2	-	CASSSTRGSGTTRREQYF	TGTGCCAGCAGCTCGACGAGGGGTAGCGGGACGACACGGCGCGAGCAGTACTTC
TRBV11-2	TRBJ2-7	-	-	CASSLGGGYEQYF	TGTGCCAGCAGCTTGGGGGGAGGCTACGAGCAGTACTTC
TRBV5-6	TRBJ1-3	-	-	CASSLTRALGNTIYF	TGTGCCAGCAGCTTGACCCGGGCTCTCGGAAACACCATATATTTT
TRBV11-1	TRBJ1-5	-	-	CASSVRENQPQHF	TGTGCCAGCAGCGTCAGGGAGAATCAGCCCCAGCATTTT
TRBV6-4	TRBJ2-3	TRBD2	-	CASSPSGGSTDTQYF	TGTGCCAGCAGTCCTAGCGGAGGGAGCACAGATACGCAGTATTTT
TRBV18	TRBJ1-5	-	-	CASSPSTGTSNQPQHF	TGTGCCAGCTCACCCTCGACCGGGACAAGCAATCAGCCCCAGCATTTT
TRBV30	TRBJ2-5	TRBD2	once	CAWTGLAGGSGKTQYF	TGTGCCTGGACTGGACTAGCGGGAGGAAGCGGAAAGACCCAGTACTTC
TRBV11-2	TRBJ2-1	-	-	CASSQSRDFLYNEQFF	TGTGCCAGCAGCCAGAGCCGGGACTTTTTGTACAATGAGCAGTTCTTC
TRBV6-6	TRBJ2-7	TRBD1	-	CASSTQGGYEQYF	TGTGCCAGCAGTACACAGGGGGGTTACGAGCAGTACTTC
TRBV27	TRBJ2-7	TRBD2	-	CASSTSPRNEQYF	TGTGCCAGCTCGACTAGCCCGAGAAACGAGCAGTACTTC
TRBV12-5	TRBJ2-3	TRBD2	-	CASGSGTSGSPDTQYF	TGTGCTAGTGGTTCTGGGACTAGCGGGAGCCCAGATACGCAGTATTTT
TRBV19	TRBJ2-7	-	-	CASRDRHGPYEQYF	TGTGCCAGTAGGGACAGACACGGGCCCTACGAGCAGTACTTC
TRBV28	TRBJ2-7	TRBD1	-	CASSQYSGTGRHEQYF	TGTGCCAGCAGTCAATATTCCGGGACAGGGAGACACGAGCAGTACTTC
TRBV19	TRBJ1-5	-	-	CASSIGQISNQPQHF	TGTGCCAGTAGTATCGGTCAGATTAGCAATCAGCCCCAGCATTTT
TRBV29-1	TRBJ2-7	-	-	CSVVAPWNSYEQYF	TGCAGCGTTGTCGCGCCTTGGAACTCCTACGAGCAGTACTTC
TRBV2	TRBJ1-5	-	-	CASGASGFSNQPQHF	TGTGCCAGCGGAGCGTCGGGATTTAGCAATCAGCCCCAGCATTTT
TRBV6-4	TRBJ1-2	-	-	CASSAGVGYGYTF	TGTGCCAGCAGTGCGGGGGTGGGCTATGGCTACACCTTC
TRBV5-1	TRBJ1-3	-	-	CASSLMGLGENTIYF	TGCGCCAGCAGCTTGATGGGGCTCGGGGAAAACACCATATATTTT
TRBV5-8	TRBJ2-2	TRBD1	-	CASSPKPGQGYTGELFF	TGTGCCAGCAGCCCTAAGCCAGGACAGGGGTATACCGGGGAGCTGTTTTTT
TRBV5-4	TRBJ2-5	TRBD1	-	CASSWGTGGRETQYF	TGTGCCAGCAGCTGGGGGACAGGGGGCAGAGAGACCCAGTACTTC
TRBV4-1	TRBJ1-2	-	-	CASSQDSGIRNYGYTF	TGCGCCAGCAGCCAAGATAGCGGCATAAGGAACTATGGCTACACCTTC
TRBV27	TRBJ2-1	TRBD2	-	CASSPGLAGISYNEQFF	TGTGCCAGCAGTCCCGGACTAGCGGGTATCTCCTACAATGAGCAGTTCTTC